One sample yielded the 17 T cell receptor beta chains listed below, sequenced in a study of PD-1 blockade in mismatch repair-deficient tumors. These receptors lack a known antigen. Described time point: approximately ten-day in vitro stimulation with candidate neoantigen peptide 2. Profiled with immunoSEQ multiplex PCR; TCRdb holds only in-frame clones, not every one. The profile shows over 9,000 clones, 86% of them singletons. Source: cells cultured in vitro, taken from a patient treated with pembrolizumab. Receptors originate from an adult with mismatch repair-deficient cancer.

This clone was recorded only once. The CDR3 is CASSPPGIRGGNEQFF. The CDR3 coding sequence is TGTGCCAGCTCACCACCGGGGATCCGGGGAGGGAATGAGCAGTTCTTC. The J gene is TRBJ2-1, the V gene TRBV18, with TRBD2 matching 7 bases. The germline V gene encodes CDR1 KGHSH and CDR2 LQKENI. The CDR3 extends over 16 amino acids. The junction had 9 bases not matched to a gene; V was cut back by 0 bases and J by 7 bases.

This clone was found once. The V gene is TRBV28, the J gene TRBJ2-7; D possibly corresponds to TRBD1 (5 bases). The CDR3 sequence is 14 residues long. Germline V gene sequence: CDR1 MDHEN, CDR2 SYDVKM. Trimming left V 3 bases short and J 3 bases short, with 12 bases between. CDR3 protein: CASSFPDTYYEQYF. CDR3 DNA: TGTGCCAGCAGTTTCCCGGACACGTACTACGAGCAGTACTTC.

This clone is judged medium-sized. This chain joins TRBV19 and TRBJ2-1; a possible D gene is TRBD2 (5 bases). Per germline, CDR1 LNHDA and CDR2 SQIVND (reference sequence). The CDR3 spans 13 residues. Trimming removed 2 bases from V and 8 bases from J, with 10 bases in between. The CDR3 here is CASSIWASHEQFF. In nucleotides, the CDR3 is TGTGCCAGTAGTATATGGGCTAGCCATGAGCAGTTCTTC.

The V gene is TRBV6-1, the J gene TRBJ2-1; D is uncertain. This CDR3 comprises 14 residues. Germline CDR1 is MNHNS and CDR2 is SASEGT. The ends were cut back, 4 bases at V and 9 bases at J, with 16 bases in the middle. The CDR3, as DNA: TGTGCCAGCAGTGTTGTTCAAGTGCAAGCTGAGCAGTTCTTC. Encoded protein: CASSVVQVQAEQFF.

The chain is built from TRBV28 and TRBJ1-4, with 8 bases that match TRBD1. Germline values: CDR1 MDHEN, CDR2 SYDVKM. The CDR3 length is 15 residues. V lost 7 bases to trimming and J lost 4 bases; unmatched junction nucleotides: 8. CDR3 DNA sequence: TGTGCCAGCACCACAGCACAGGGGGGTAATGAAAAACTGTTTTTT. It codes for CASTTAQGGNEKLFF.

V is TRBV11-3 and J is TRBJ2-1; TRBD2 matches at 9 bases. V shed 5 bases, J shed 7 bases, and the junction held 9 bases outside the gene matches. The CDR3 is 15 residues long. From germline, CDR1 is SGHNT and CDR2 YENEEA. The CDR3 nucleotides are TGTGCCAGCAGCCCGCCGGGGCTAGCGGGAAATGAGCAGTTCTTC. It is translated as CASSPPGLAGNEQFF.

Written as DNA, the CDR3 is TGTGCCAGCAGCCAAACTAGCGGGTGGAACAATGAGCAGTTCTTC. Its protein is CASSQTSGWNNEQFF. This chain connects TRBV14 to TRBJ2-1, with 9 bases identical to TRBD2. The trim removed 2 bases at V and 5 bases at J, leaving 4 bases unmatched. CDR1 is SGHDN, CDR2 FVKESK, per germline. CDR3 size: 15 residues.

The chain recombines TRBV7-9 with TRBJ1-1; D uncertain. CDR1 SEHNR and CDR2 FQNEAQ come from the germline V gene (reference sequence). This CDR3 comprises 12 residues. V was clipped by 5 bases and J by 3 bases, with 7 bases between them. CDR3 sequence (DNA): TGTGCCAGCAGCCAACGGCACACTGAAGCTTTCTTT. As protein: CASSQRHTEAFF. Full variable domain (outside the CDR3, taken from reference TRBV7-9 and TRBJ1-1): DTGVSQNPRHKITKRGQNVTFRCDPISEHNRLYWYRQTLGQGPEFLTYFQNEAQLEKSRLLSDRFSAERPKGSFSTLEIQRTEQGDSAMYLCASSQRHTEAFFGQGTRLTVV.

The count of this clone is one. This sequence joins TRBV2 and TRBJ1-5, with 8 bases that match TRBD1. Per the germline V gene, CDR1 is SNHLY and CDR2 is FYNNEI. There are 12 residues in the CDR3. The V and J ends lost 8 bases and 7 bases, in that order; junction bases with no gene match: 4. This CDR3 is CASQGAGQPQHF. DNA for the CDR3: TGTGCCAGCCAGGGGGCTGGACAGCCCCAGCATTTT.

The chain combines TRBV9 with TRBJ1-2, with TRBD1 matching 9 bases. The trim removed 5 bases at V and 7 bases at J, leaving 6 bases unmatched. Germline loops: CDR1 SGDLS, CDR2 YYNGEE. CDR3 length: 13 residues. The CDR3 coding sequence is TGTGCCAGCAGATACACAGGGGGCGGTGGCTACACCTTC. It yields the protein CASRYTGGGGYTF.

Written as DNA, the CDR3 is TGTGCCAGCAGCTTAACTACCTCTGGGGCCAACGTCCTGACTTTC. It translates to CASSLTTSGANVLTF. The gene calls are TRBV7-3 and TRBJ2-6; D remains unclear. Germline V CDR1 and CDR2: SGHTA, FQGTGA. This CDR3 has 15 amino acids. V was pared by 0 bases and J by 0 bases, with 3 bases between.

The chain uses TRBV18 and TRBJ1-1; the match to TRBD1 covers 12 bases. Per the germline V gene, CDR1 is KGHSH and CDR2 is LQKENI. CDR3 length equals 14 residues. V shed 3 bases, J shed 7 bases, and the junction held 3 bases outside the gene matches. The CDR3: CASSPGTGGDEAFF. The CDR3 DNA sequence: TGTGCCAGCTCACCCGGGACAGGGGGCGATGAAGCTTTCTTT.

The chain is built from TRBV18 and TRBJ1-3; no definite D call. V lost 4 bases and J 0 bases, leaving 16 bases between the germline ends. CDR3 size: 17 residues. CDR1 and CDR2 from the germline V gene are KGHSH and LQKENI. The DNA of the CDR3 is TGTGCCAGCTCACGGGCTGGGTCTCCGAGCTCTGGAAACACCATATATTTT. Its translation: CASSRAGSPSSGNTIYF.

The gene calls are TRBV18 and TRBJ2-5; D is ambiguous. CDR1 and CDR2 from the germline V gene are KGHSH and LQKENI. The CDR3 extends over 14 amino acids. V lost 1 base and J 4 bases, leaving 10 bases between the germline ends. The CDR3 reads CASSPQHNRETQYF. For the CDR3, the DNA is TGTGCCAGCTCACCACAACACAATCGAGAGACCCAGTACTTC.

V gene TRBV7-9 combines with J gene TRBJ2-7; D is possibly TRBD1 (5 bases). Trimming removed 7 bases from V and 0 bases from J, with 13 bases in between. CDR1 SEHNR and CDR2 FQNEAQ come from the germline V gene (reference sequence). The CDR3 is 14 residues long. CDR3 amino acids: CASTRQRTSYEQYF. The CDR3 region has the DNA TGTGCCAGCACCCGACAGAGAACCTCCTACGAGCAGTACTTC.

The chain employs TRBV30 and TRBJ1-2; D perhaps matches TRBD1 (6 bases). Germline V gives CDR1 GTSNPN, CDR2 SVGIG (reference sequence). Trimming removed 2 bases at V and 7 bases at J, with 17 bases between. The CDR3 runs 14 residues. The CDR3 loop is CAWSPGGGAIGYTF. The CDR3 DNA reads TGTGCCTGGAGTCCCGGGGGGGGCGCTATTGGCTACACCTTC. Supplemented by reference TRBV30 and TRBJ1-2, the full variable domain reads SQTIHQWPATLVQPVGSPLSLECTVEGTSNPNLYWYRQAAGRGLQLLFYSVGIGQISSEVPQNLSASRPQDRQFILSSKKLLLSDSGFYLCAWSPGGGAIGYTFGSGTRLTVV.

The genes are TRBV30 and TRBJ2-7, with a possible D match to TRBD1 (5 bases). CDR3 size: 15 residues. The V gene's germline CDR1 is GTSNPN and CDR2 SVGIG (reference sequence). V lost 1 base and J lost 6, with 19 bases in between. In DNA form, the CDR3 reads TGTGCCTGGAGTGCCAACGCGGCCAGGGTCAGCGAGCAGTACTTC. This codes for CAWSANAARVSEQYF.